Listed below are T cell receptor beta chains from one sample, sequenced in a study of T cells in narcolepsy. Measured with immunoSEQ multiplex PCR; TCRdb has only the in-frame clones, and not every one. Of about 35,000 clones in the sample, approximately 80% were seen once. What was sequenced was memory (CD45RA-) CD4+ T cells from blood. The receptors shown here come from a human donor in good health. Both conserved end residues are part of each CDR3. The D gene is left open where the match is weak. Where a row states a size, it is once, few, many or the class of an expanded clone; other rows omit it.

D gene: .; clone size: .; J gene: TRBJ1-1; V gene: TRBV18; CDR3 DNA: TGTGCCAGCTCAGTCGGACCTGACACTGAAGCTTTCTTT; CDR3 protein: CASSVGPDTEAFF
D gene: .; clone size: .; J gene: TRBJ1-1; V gene: TRBV6-4; CDR3 DNA: TGTGCCAGCAGTGAGACAGTATACACTGAAGCTTTCTTT; CDR3 protein: CASSETVYTEAFF
D gene: TRBD2; clone size: .; J gene: TRBJ2-1; V gene: TRBV4-2; CDR3 DNA: TGTGCCAGCAGCCAAGATGGACTAGCGGGGGGGAATGAGCAGTTCTTC; CDR3 protein: CASSQDGLAGGNEQFF
D gene: .; clone size: .; J gene: TRBJ1-3; V gene: TRBV7-2; CDR3 DNA: TGTGCCAGCAGCTTAGTGTCGCCTGGAACTGGAAACACCATATATTTT; CDR3 protein: CASSLVSPGTGNTIYF
D gene: .; clone size: .; J gene: TRBJ2-2; V gene: TRBV6-1; CDR3 DNA: TGTGCCAGCAGTGACTGGGGGGGGGCCGTCGGGGAGCTGTTTTTT; CDR3 protein: CASSDWGGAVGELFF
D gene: TRBD2; clone size: .; J gene: TRBJ2-1; V gene: TRBV11-2; CDR3 DNA: TGTGCCAGCAGCTTAGAGGTTCGGGGGGGCCGCGATGAGCAGTTCTTC; CDR3 protein: CASSLEVRGGRDEQFF
D gene: TRBD1; clone size: .; J gene: TRBJ2-2; V gene: TRBV7-3; CDR3 DNA: TGTGCCAGCAGCCATGACAGGGTCACCGGGGAGCTGTTTTTT; CDR3 protein: CASSHDRVTGELFF
D gene: .; clone size: once; J gene: TRBJ2-7; V gene: TRBV4-1; CDR3 DNA: TGCGCCAGCAGCCAAGGCGGGACACACGAGCAGTACTTC; CDR3 protein: CASSQGGTHEQYF
D gene: .; clone size: .; J gene: TRBJ2-4; V gene: TRBV4-3; CDR3 DNA: TGCGCCAGCAGCCAAGACGGCATTCTAGCCAAAAACATTCAGTACTTC; CDR3 protein: CASSQDGILAKNIQYF
D gene: TRBD2; clone size: .; J gene: TRBJ2-3; V gene: TRBV5-1; CDR3 DNA: TGCGCCAGCAGCAACTCACGGCTAGCGGGAGCCCGCACAGATACGCAGTATTTT; CDR3 protein: CASSNSRLAGARTDTQYF
D gene: .; clone size: .; J gene: TRBJ2-2; V gene: TRBV9; CDR3 DNA: TGTGCCAGCAGCCTCCGAGTGGACACCGGGGAGCTGTTTTTT; CDR3 protein: CASSLRVDTGELFF
D gene: .; clone size: few; J gene: TRBJ2-7; V gene: TRBV7-8; CDR3 DNA: TGTGCCAGCAGCTCCCTCCGGGCCGGCGAGCAGTACTTC; CDR3 protein: CASSSLRAGEQYF
D gene: TRBD1; clone size: .; J gene: TRBJ1-1; V gene: TRBV2; CDR3 DNA: TGTGCCAGCAGGGGGACAGGGGCCATGAACACTGAAGCTTTCTTT; CDR3 protein: CASRGTGAMNTEAFF
D gene: .; clone size: .; J gene: TRBJ1-5; V gene: TRBV5-6; CDR3 DNA: TGTGCCAGCAGCTTGGGGACAGCCAATCAGCCCCAGCATTTT; CDR3 protein: CASSLGTANQPQHF
D gene: .; clone size: .; J gene: TRBJ1-3; V gene: TRBV6-1; CDR3 DNA: TGTGCCAGCAAATCGCTAAGGACCTCTGGAAACACCATATATTTT; CDR3 protein: CASKSLRTSGNTIYF
D gene: TRBD2; clone size: once; J gene: TRBJ2-5; V gene: TRBV9; CDR3 DNA: TGTGCCAGCAGCGTCGGGACTAGCGGGATGGAGACCCAGTACTTC; CDR3 protein: CASSVGTSGMETQYF
D gene: .; clone size: .; J gene: TRBJ2-5; V gene: TRBV11-1; CDR3 DNA: TGTGCCAGCAGCCCCATTCGATCTCTGGGATCCCAAGAGACCCAGTACTTC; CDR3 protein: CASSPIRSLGSQETQYF
D gene: TRBD2; clone size: .; J gene: TRBJ2-7; V gene: TRBV5-1; CDR3 DNA: TGCGCCAGCAGCTTGATCGGGAGGCTAGCGGGGGAGTTACGCGAGCAGTACTTC; CDR3 protein: CASSLIGRLAGELREQYF
D gene: .; clone size: few; J gene: TRBJ2-3; V gene: TRBV18; CDR3 DNA: TGTGCCAGCTCACCATCTAGCACAGATACGCAGTATTTT; CDR3 protein: CASSPSSTDTQYF
D gene: TRBD2; clone size: few; J gene: TRBJ2-5; V gene: TRBV5-1; CDR3 DNA: TGCGCCAGCAGCTCGGGACTAGGTGAGACCCAGTACTTC; CDR3 protein: CASSSGLGETQYF
D gene: TRBD2; clone size: .; J gene: TRBJ2-2; V gene: TRBV19; CDR3 DNA: TGTGCCACCAACTCGTGGGCTAGCGGGGGGCGGGAGCTGTTTTTT; CDR3 protein: CATNSWASGGRELFF
D gene: .; clone size: once; J gene: TRBJ2-1; V gene: TRBV5-6; CDR3 DNA: TGTGCCAGCAGCTTGCTTCCTCTGGGTGGGTTGATATACAATGAGCAGTTCTTC; CDR3 protein: CASSLLPLGGLIYNEQFF
D gene: .; clone size: once; J gene: TRBJ2-1; V gene: TRBV7-7; CDR3 DNA: TGTGCCAGCAGCTTAGCGGCCGGGGCCACCTACAATGAGCAGTTCTTC; CDR3 protein: CASSLAAGATYNEQFF
D gene: .; clone size: .; J gene: TRBJ1-4; V gene: TRBV7-9; CDR3 DNA: TGTGCCAGTATCAGGGGAATAAATGGTGGAAAACTGTTTTTT; CDR3 protein: CASIRGINGGKLFF
D gene: .; clone size: .; J gene: TRBJ2-7; V gene: TRBV4-2; CDR3 DNA: TGTGCCAGCAGCCAAGAGTCCGGAAGTACTAGCTCACGATACGAGCAGTACTTC; CDR3 protein: CASSQESGSTSSRYEQYF
D gene: .; clone size: .; J gene: TRBJ2-5; V gene: TRBV5-1; CDR3 DNA: TGCGCCAGCAACCGGGGGACGCAAGAGACCCAGTACTTC; CDR3 protein: CASNRGTQETQYF
D gene: .; clone size: .; J gene: TRBJ2-1; V gene: TRBV7-3; CDR3 DNA: TGTGCCAGCAGCTCCCCAGGGGGAGGGCCGTCCCATGAGCAGTTCTTC; CDR3 protein: CASSSPGGGPSHEQFF
D gene: .; clone size: once; J gene: TRBJ1-1; V gene: TRBV6-1; CDR3 DNA: TGTGCCACCCTTACAGCGAACACTGAAGCTTTCTTT; CDR3 protein: CATLTANTEAFF
D gene: .; clone size: .; J gene: TRBJ2-1; V gene: TRBV6-1; CDR3 DNA: TGTGCCAGCAGGAGGGCTGGTGAGCAGTTCTTC; CDR3 protein: CASRRAGEQFF
D gene: .; clone size: .; J gene: TRBJ2-5; V gene: TRBV6-5; CDR3 DNA: TGTGCCAGCAGCAGGGACGGCCGACAAGAGACCCAGTACTTC; CDR3 protein: CASSRDGRQETQYF
D gene: TRBD1; clone size: .; J gene: TRBJ2-7; V gene: TRBV7-9; CDR3 DNA: TGTGCCAGCAGCTTACCCGGGGACCGAGGGGGCCACGAGCAGTACTTC; CDR3 protein: CASSLPGDRGGHEQYF
D gene: .; clone size: .; J gene: TRBJ1-4; V gene: TRBV6-6; CDR3 DNA: TGTGCCAGCAGTTACTCGGAAGGCGACGGAAAACTGTTTTTT; CDR3 protein: CASSYSEGDGKLFF
D gene: TRBD2; clone size: .; J gene: TRBJ2-1; V gene: TRBV18; CDR3 DNA: TGTGCCAGCTCCCCTCACCCGGCGGGGGGGGGTGTTGAGCAGTTCTTC; CDR3 protein: CASSPHPAGGGVEQFF
D gene: .; clone size: .; J gene: TRBJ1-2; V gene: TRBV7-8; CDR3 DNA: TGTGCCAGCAGCGCCCAGATCGCCCTGGGGGGTGTTTATGGCTACACCTTC; CDR3 protein: CASSAQIALGGVYGYTF
D gene: .; clone size: .; J gene: TRBJ2-7; V gene: TRBV7-9; CDR3 DNA: TGTGCCAGCAGCTTCGGGGAAACTCCCGCCTACGAGCAGTACTTC; CDR3 protein: CASSFGETPAYEQYF
D gene: .; clone size: .; J gene: TRBJ2-7; V gene: TRBV5-4; CDR3 DNA: TGTGCCAGCAGCTACGACAGTAATCGCGAGCAGTACTTC; CDR3 protein: CASSYDSNREQYF
D gene: .; clone size: .; J gene: TRBJ2-7; V gene: TRBV18; CDR3 DNA: TGTGCCAGCTCACCATACAGGGTGAACTACGAGCAGTACTTC; CDR3 protein: CASSPYRVNYEQYF
D gene: TRBD1; clone size: .; J gene: TRBJ1-1; V gene: TRBV14; CDR3 DNA: TGTGCCAGCAGCCAAGCAGGGGGCTGGAACACTGAAGCTTTCTTT; CDR3 protein: CASSQAGGWNTEAFF
D gene: .; clone size: few; J gene: TRBJ2-7; V gene: TRBV7-2; CDR3 DNA: TGTGCCAGCAGCTTAGCGGCCGGGGGCGAGCAGTACTTC; CDR3 protein: CASSLAAGGEQYF